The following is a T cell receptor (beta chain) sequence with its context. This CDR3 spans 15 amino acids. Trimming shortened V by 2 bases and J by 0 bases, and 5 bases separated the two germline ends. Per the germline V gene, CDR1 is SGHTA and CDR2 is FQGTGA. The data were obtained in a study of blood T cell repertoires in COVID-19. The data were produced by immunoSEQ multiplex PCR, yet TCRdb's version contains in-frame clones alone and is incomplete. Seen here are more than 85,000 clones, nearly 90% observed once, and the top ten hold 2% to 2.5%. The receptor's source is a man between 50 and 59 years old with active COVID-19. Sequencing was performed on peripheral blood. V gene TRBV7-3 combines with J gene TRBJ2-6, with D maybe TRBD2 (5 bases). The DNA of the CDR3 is TGTGCCAGCAGCTTAGGGAGCTCTGGGGCCAACGTCCTGACTTTC. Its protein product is CASSLGSSGANVLTF.